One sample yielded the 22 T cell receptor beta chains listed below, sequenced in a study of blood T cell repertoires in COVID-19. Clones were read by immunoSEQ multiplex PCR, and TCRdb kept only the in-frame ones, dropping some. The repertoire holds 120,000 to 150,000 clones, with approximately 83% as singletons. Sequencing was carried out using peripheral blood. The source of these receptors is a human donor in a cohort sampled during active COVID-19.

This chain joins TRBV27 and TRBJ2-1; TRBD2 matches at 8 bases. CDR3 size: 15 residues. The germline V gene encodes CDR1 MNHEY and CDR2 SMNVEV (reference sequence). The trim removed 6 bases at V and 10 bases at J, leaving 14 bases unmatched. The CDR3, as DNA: TGTGCCAGCAGCCCTTGGAGGGCGGGAGGAAGCGAGCAGTTCTTC. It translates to CASSPWRAGGSEQFF.

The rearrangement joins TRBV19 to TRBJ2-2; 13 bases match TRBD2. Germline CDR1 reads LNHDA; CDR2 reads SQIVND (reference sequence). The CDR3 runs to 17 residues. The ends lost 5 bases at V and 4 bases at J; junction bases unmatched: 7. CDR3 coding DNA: TGTGCCAGTAGTGGGCCGACTAGCGGGAGGCCCACCGGGGAGCTGTTTTTT. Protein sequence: CASSGPTSGRPTGELFF. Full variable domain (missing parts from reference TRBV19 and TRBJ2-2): DGGITQSPKYLFRKEGQNVTLSCEQNLNHDAMYWYRQDPGQGLRLIYYSQIVNDFQKGDIAEGYSVSREKKESFPLTVTSAQKNPTAFYLCASSGPTSGRPTGELFFGEGSRLTVL.

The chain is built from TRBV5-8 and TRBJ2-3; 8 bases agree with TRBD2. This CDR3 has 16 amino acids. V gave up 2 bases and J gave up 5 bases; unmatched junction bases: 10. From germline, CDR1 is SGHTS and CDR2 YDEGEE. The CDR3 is CASSFVREGLEDTQYF. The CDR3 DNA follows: TGTGCCAGCAGCTTTGTACGGGAGGGTTTAGAAGATACGCAGTATTTT.

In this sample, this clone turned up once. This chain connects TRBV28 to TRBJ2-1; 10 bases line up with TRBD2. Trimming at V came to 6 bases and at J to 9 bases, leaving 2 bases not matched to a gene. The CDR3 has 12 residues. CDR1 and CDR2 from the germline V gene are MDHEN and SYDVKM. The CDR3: CASRTSGVEQFF. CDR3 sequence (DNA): TGTGCCAGCAGAACTAGCGGGGTTGAGCAGTTCTTC. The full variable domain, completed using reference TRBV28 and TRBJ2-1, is DVKVTQSSRYLVKRTGEKVFLECVQDMDHENMFWYRQDPGLGLRLIYFSYDVKMKEKGDIPEGYSVSREKKERFSLILESASTNQTSMYLCASRTSGVEQFFGPGTRLTVL.

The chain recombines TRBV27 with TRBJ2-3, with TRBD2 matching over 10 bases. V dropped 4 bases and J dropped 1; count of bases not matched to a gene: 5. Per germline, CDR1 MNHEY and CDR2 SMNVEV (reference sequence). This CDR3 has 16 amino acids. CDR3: CASSSPGTSGTDTQYF. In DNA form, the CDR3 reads TGTGCCAGCAGTTCACCCGGGACTAGCGGCACAGATACGCAGTATTTT.

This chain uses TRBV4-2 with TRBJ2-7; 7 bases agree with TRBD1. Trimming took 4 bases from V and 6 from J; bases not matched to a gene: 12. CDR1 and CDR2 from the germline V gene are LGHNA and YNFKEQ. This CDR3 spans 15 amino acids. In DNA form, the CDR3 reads TGTGCCAGCAGCCCAGCCCTTCGGACAGGCGGCGAGCAGTACTTC. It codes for CASSPALRTGGEQYF.

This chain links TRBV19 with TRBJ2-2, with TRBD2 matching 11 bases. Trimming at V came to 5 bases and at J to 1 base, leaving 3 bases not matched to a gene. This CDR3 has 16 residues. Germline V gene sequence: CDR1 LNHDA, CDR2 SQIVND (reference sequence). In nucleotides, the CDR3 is TGTGCCAGTAGTGTAGGACTAGCGGGGAACACCGGGGAGCTGTTTTTT. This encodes CASSVGLAGNTGELFF.

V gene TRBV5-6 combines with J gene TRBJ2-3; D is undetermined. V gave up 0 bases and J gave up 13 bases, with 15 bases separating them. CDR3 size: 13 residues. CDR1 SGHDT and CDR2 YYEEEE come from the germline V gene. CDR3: CASSLGQANLKYF. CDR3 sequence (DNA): TGTGCCAGCAGCTTGGGACAAGCTAACTTAAAGTATTTT.

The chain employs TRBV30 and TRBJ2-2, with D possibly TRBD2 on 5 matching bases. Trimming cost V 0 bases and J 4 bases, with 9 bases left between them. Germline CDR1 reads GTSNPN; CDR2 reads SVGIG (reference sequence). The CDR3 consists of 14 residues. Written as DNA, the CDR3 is TGTGCCTGGAGTGTACTCGGGATCACCGGGGAGCTGTTTTTT. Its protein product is CAWSVLGITGELFF. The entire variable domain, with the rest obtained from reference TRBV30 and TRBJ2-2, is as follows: SQTIHQWPATLVQPVGSPLSLECTVEGTSNPNLYWYRQAAGRGLQLLFYSVGIGQISSEVPQNLSASRPQDRQFILSSKKLLLSDSGFYLCAWSVLGITGELFFGEGSRLTVL.

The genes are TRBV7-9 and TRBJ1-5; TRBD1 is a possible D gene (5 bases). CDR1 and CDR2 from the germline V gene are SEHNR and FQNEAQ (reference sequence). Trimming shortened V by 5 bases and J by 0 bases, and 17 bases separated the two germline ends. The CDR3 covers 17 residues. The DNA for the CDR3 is TGTGCCAGCAGCGCAATCGCCGGGGGAAATAGCAATCAGCCCCAGCATTTT. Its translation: CASSAIAGGNSNQPQHF.

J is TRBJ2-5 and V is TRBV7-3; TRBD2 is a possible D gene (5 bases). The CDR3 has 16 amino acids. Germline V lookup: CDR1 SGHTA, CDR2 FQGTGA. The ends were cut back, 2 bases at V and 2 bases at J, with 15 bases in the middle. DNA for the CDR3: TGTGCCAGCAGCTTAGGAGGAGCGGCGGATCAAGAGACCCAGTACTTC. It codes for CASSLGGAADQETQYF.

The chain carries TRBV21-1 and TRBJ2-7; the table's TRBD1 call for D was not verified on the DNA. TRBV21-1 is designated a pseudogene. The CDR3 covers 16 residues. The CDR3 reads CASSIPGQDSSYEQYF. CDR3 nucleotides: TGTGCCAGCAGTATTCCGGGACAGGACTCTTCCTACGAGCAGTACTTC.

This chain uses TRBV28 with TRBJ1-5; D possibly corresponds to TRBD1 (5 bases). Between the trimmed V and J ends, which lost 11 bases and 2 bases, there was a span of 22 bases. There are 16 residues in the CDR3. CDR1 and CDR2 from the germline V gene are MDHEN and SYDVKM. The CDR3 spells CASGIGTAGGNQPQHF. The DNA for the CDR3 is TGTGCCTCTGGGATCGGGACTGCAGGAGGCAATCAGCCCCAGCATTTT.

The CDR3 DNA reads as TGTGCCAGCTCACCTCGGGAAAGGGCCCTCCAAGAGACCCAGTACTTC. This sequence encodes CASSPRERALQETQYF. This chain joins TRBV18 and TRBJ2-5; D possibly corresponds to TRBD2 (5 bases). The V end lost 3 bases, the J end lost 1 base, and 15 bases lay between the germline ends. Per the germline V gene, CDR1 is KGHSH and CDR2 is LQKENI. CDR3 length equals 16 residues.

CDR3 in DNA: TGTGCCAGCAGCGTAGCTTCGACTAGCGGGGGAATGGATGAGCAGTTCTTC. Translated, it gives CASSVASTSGGMDEQFF. The chain joins TRBV9 to TRBJ2-1, with TRBD2 matching 12 bases. Germline V gene lookup returns CDR1 SGDLS and CDR2 YYNGEE. J gave up 8 bases and V 0 bases, and 9 bases lay outside the gene matches. The CDR3 is 17 amino acids.

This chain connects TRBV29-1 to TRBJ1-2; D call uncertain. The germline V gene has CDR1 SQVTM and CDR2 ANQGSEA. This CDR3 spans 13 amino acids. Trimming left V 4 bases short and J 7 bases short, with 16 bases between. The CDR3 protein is CSVVGGIASGYTF. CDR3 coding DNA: TGCAGCGTTGTCGGCGGAATAGCTAGTGGCTACACCTTC.

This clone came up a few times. DNA for the CDR3: TGTGCCAGCAGTGAATTCCGGGGGTACTCTGGAAACACCATATATTTT. As protein: CASSEFRGYSGNTIYF. This rearrangement joins TRBV25-1 to TRBJ1-3, with a tentative D call TRBD1 (5 bases). Between the trimmed V and J ends, which lost 1 base and 0 bases, there was a span of 10 bases. Looked up from germline, CDR1 is MGHDK and CDR2 is SYGVNS. The CDR3 runs 16 residues.

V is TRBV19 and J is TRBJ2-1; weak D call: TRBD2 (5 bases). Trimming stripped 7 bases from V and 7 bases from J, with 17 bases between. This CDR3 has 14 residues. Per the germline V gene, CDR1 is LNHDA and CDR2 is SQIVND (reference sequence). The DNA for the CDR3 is TGTGCCAGTAAGACGGACTTCGCGGAGAATGAGCAGTTCTTC. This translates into CASKTDFAENEQFF.

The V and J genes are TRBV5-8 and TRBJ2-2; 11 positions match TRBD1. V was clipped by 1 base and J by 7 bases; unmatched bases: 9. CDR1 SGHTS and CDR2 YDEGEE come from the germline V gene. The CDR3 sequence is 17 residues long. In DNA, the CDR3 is TGTGCCAGCAGCTTGTTAGGACAGGGGGCGCGCGGCGGGGAGCTGTTTTTT. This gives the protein CASSLLGQGARGGELFF.

DNA of the CDR3: TGTGCCAGCAGTTACGAGGGGGGGGTTTCGTACGAGCAGTACTTC. It codes for CASSYEGGVSYEQYF. V usage is TRBV6-5 and J usage is TRBJ2-7; tentatively, D is TRBD2 (7 bases). This CDR3 has 15 residues. Germline loops: CDR1 MNHEY, CDR2 SVGAGI. The V end lost 2 bases, the J end lost 4 bases, and 15 bases lay between the germline ends.

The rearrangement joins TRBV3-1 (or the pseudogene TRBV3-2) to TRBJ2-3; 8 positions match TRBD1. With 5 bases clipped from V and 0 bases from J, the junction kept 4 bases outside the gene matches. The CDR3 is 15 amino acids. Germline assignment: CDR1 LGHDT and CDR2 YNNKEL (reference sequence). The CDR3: CASSSGQESTDTQYF. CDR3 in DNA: TGTGCCAGCAGCTCGGGACAGGAGAGCACAGATACGCAGTATTTT.

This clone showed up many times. The CDR3 DNA reads TGTGCCAGCAGTTTCCCGACAGAAAATTCACCCCTCCACTTT. Its protein product is CASSFPTENSPLHF. This sequence joins TRBV28 and TRBJ1-6; tentative D call: TRBD1 (5 bases). CDR3 length equals 14 residues. Germline V gives CDR1 MDHEN, CDR2 SYDVKM. Trimming stripped 3 bases from V and 7 bases from J, with 10 bases between.